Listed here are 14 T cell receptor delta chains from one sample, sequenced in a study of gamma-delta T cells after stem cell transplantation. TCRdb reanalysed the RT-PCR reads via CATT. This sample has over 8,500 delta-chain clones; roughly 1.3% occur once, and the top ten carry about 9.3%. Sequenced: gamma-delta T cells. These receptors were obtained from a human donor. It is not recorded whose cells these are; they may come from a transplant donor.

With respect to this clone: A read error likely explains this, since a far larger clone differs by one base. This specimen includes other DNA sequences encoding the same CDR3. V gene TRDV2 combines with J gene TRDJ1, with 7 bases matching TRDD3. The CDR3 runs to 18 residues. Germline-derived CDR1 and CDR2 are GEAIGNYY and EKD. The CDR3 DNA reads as TGTGCCTGCGACAGGCTTACTGGGGACCCTCAGGGCACCGATAAACTCATCTTT. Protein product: CACDRLTGDPQGTDKLIF.

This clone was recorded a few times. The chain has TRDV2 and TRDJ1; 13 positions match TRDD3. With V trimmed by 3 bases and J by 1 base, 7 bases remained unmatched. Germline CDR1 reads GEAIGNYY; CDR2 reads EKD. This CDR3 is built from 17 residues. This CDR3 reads CACDAVLGDTGTDKLIF. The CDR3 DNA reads TGTGCCTGTGACGCCGTACTGGGGGATACGGGCACCGATAAACTCATCTTT.

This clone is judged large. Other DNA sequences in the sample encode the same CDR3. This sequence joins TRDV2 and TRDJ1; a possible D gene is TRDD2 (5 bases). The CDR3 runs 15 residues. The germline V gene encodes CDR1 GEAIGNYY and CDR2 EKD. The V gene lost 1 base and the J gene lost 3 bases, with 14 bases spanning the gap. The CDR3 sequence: CACDTLLPEADKLIF. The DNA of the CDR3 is TGTGCCTGTGACACTCTACTTCCGGAAGCCGATAAACTCATCTTT.

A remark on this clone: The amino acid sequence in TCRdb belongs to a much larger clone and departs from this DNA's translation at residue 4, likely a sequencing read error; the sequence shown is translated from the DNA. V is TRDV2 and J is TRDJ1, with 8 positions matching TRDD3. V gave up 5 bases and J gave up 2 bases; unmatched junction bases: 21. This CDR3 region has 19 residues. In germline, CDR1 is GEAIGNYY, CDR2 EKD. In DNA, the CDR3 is TGTGCCTGTGGCCCAATAGTATCTCCTGGGGGAATGGAAACCGATAAACTCATCTTT. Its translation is CACGPIVSPGGMETDKLIF.

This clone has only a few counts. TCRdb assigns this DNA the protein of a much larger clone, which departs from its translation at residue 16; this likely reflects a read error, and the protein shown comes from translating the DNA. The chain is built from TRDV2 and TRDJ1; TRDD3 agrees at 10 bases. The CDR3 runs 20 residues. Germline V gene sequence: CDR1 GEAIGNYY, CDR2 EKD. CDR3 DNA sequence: TGTGCCTGTGACCCCGTACTGGGGGATCAAGAAACATCGTACACCGAGAAACTCATCTTT. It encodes CACDPVLGDQETSYTEKLIF.

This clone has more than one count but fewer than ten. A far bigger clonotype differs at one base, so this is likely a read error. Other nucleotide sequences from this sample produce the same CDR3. This CDR3 reads CACDTAEKASRGDKLIF. As DNA, the CDR3 is TGTGCCTGTGACACCGCCGAAAAGGCCTCACGAGGCGATAAACTCATCTTT. The chain couples TRDV2 to TRDJ1; no clear D gene. V gave up 0 bases and J gave up 4 bases, with 20 bases separating them. Germline values: CDR1 GEAIGNYY, CDR2 EKD. This CDR3 contains 17 residues.

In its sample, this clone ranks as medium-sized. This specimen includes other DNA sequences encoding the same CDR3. This CDR3 is CACDTVTGGYARTGKLIF. CDR3 bases: TGTGCCTGTGACACCGTAACTGGGGGATACGCCCGAACGGGTAAACTCATCTTT. The chain combines TRDV2 with TRDJ1, with 13 positions matching TRDD3. Per germline, CDR1 GEAIGNYY and CDR2 EKD. J lost 7 bases, V lost 0 bases, and 13 bases had no gene match. This CDR3 is built from 18 residues.

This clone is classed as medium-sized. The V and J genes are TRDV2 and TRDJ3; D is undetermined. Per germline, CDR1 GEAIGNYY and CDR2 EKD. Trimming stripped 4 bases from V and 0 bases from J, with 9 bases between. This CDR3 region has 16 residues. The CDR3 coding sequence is TGTGCCTGTGATCCGGCCAGCTCCTGGGACACCCGACAGATGTTTTTC. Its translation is CACDPASSWDTRQMFF.

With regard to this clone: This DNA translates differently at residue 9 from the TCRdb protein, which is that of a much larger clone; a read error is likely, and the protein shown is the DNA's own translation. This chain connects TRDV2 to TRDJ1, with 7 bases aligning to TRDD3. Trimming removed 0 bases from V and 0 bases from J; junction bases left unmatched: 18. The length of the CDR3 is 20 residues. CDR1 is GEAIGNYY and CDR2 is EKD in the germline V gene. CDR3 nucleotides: TGTGCCTGTGACACCGTGGCTCTGGAGGATACGCACGAGTACACCGATAAACTCATCTTT. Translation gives CACDTVALEDTHEYTDKLIF.

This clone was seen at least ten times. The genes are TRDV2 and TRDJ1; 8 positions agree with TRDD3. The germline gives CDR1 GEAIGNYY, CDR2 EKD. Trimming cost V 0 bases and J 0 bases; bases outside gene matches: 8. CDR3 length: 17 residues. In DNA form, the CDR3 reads TGTGCCTGTGACACCCTGGGGGAAATCATATACACCGATAAACTCATCTTT. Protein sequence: CACDTLGEIIYTDKLIF.

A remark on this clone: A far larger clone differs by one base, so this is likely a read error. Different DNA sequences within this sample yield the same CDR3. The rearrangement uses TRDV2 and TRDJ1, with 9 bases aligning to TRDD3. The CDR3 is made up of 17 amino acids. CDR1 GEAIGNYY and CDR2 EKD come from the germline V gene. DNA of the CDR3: TGTGCCTGTGACACGGTATCGGGGATACGCGTCACCGATAAGCTCATCTTT. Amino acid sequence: CACDTVSGIRVTDKLIF.

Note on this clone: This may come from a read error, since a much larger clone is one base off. The CDR3 DNA follows: TGTGCCTGTGACACGGTGGCCACATCCTGGGGGATAGCCCCTGGGAATACCACCGATAAACTCATCTTT. This codes for CACDTVATSWGIAPGNTTDKLIF. The rearrangement joins TRDV2 to TRDJ1; TRDD3 matches 10 bases. Germline loops: CDR1 GEAIGNYY, CDR2 EKD. The length of the CDR3 is 23 residues. Trimming removed 1 base from V and 1 base from J; junction bases left unmatched: 26.

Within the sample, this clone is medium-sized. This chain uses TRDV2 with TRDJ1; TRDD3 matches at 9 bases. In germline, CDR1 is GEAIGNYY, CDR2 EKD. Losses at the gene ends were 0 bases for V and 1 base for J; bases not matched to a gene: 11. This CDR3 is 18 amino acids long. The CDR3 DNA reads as TGTGCCTGTGACACCGTCGGGGGGGGATACAAAGGCACCGATAAACTCATCTTT. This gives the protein CACDTVGGGYKGTDKLIF.

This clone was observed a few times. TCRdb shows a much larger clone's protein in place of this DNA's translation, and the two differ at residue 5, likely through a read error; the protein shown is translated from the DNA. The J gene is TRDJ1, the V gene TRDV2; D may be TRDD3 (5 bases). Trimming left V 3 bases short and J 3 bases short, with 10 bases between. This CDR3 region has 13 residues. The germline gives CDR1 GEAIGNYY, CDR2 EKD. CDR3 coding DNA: TGTGCCTGTGACCAGATGGGGTCCGATAAACTCATCTTT. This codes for CACDQMGSDKLIF.